This T cell receptor (beta chain) was recovered during a study of OX40 agonist ivuxolimab in advanced cancers. Data came from immunoSEQ multiplex PCR; TCRdb stores just in-frame clones and leaves some out. The table has 35,000 to 50,000 clones, about 86% seen once. The germline V gene encodes CDR1 PRHDT and CDR2 FYEKMQ (reference sequence). V was cut by 0 bases and J by 2 bases, with 20 bases left in between. This CDR3 comprises 18 residues. The clonotype comes from an adult with an advanced solid tumor such as melanoma, head and neck, liver or kidney cancer. The source was CD4+ or CD8+ T cells sorted from blood, collected in a trial of the OX40 agonist ivuxolimab. This chain joins TRBV13 and TRBJ2-7, with D hard to call. The CDR3 here is CASSLGLSNPGRAYEQYF. The CDR3 DNA follows: TGTGCCAGCAGCTTAGGCCTTTCTAATCCCGGCAGAGCCTACGAGCAGTACTTC.